Listed below are T cell receptor beta chains from one sample, sequenced in a study of shared clonotypes between healthy human individuals. TCRdb keeps only in-frame clones here, not all; method: immunoSEQ multiplex PCR. The data contain around 990,000 clones, about 80% of them singletons. Sequencing was carried out using memory CD4+ T cells from PBMCs. These receptors were obtained from a man between 18 and 29 years old in good health. Some clones in this sample may be carry-over from other donors' samples. The CDR3 runs from the conserved cysteine through the conserved F or W. Each record gives: CDR3 protein, clone size, J gene, V gene. Size tells how often a clone was seen (once, few, many) or the class of an expanded clone, and some rows leave it out.

CDR3 protein: CASSLLPGDTGELFF; clone size: once; J gene: TRBJ2-2; V gene: TRBV7-9
CDR3 protein: CASTSDRGDYEQYF; clone size: once; J gene: TRBJ2-7; V gene: TRBV7-9
CDR3 protein: CASSQRRASGSNEQYF; clone size: -; J gene: TRBJ2-7; V gene: TRBV7-2
CDR3 protein: CASSLVGAATNEKLFF; clone size: many; J gene: TRBJ1-4; V gene: TRBV11-2
CDR3 protein: CASSDFQTRLYNEQFF; clone size: -; J gene: TRBJ2-1; V gene: TRBV6-4
CDR3 protein: CAVVSAVNIQYF; clone size: -; J gene: TRBJ2-4; V gene: TRBV28
CDR3 protein: CASRGTAYQETQYF; clone size: -; J gene: TRBJ2-5; V gene: TRBV28
CDR3 protein: CASSLALGRTQETQYF; clone size: -; J gene: TRBJ2-5; V gene: TRBV5-1
CDR3 protein: CASSLGAGSPGDTQYF; clone size: once; J gene: TRBJ2-3; V gene: TRBV28
CDR3 protein: CASSQGGVSVAYEQYF; clone size: -; J gene: TRBJ2-7; V gene: TRBV7-9
CDR3 protein: CASSENGSEQYF; clone size: -; J gene: TRBJ2-7; V gene: TRBV6-1
CDR3 protein: CASSPRGERGFTDTQYF; clone size: once; J gene: TRBJ2-3; V gene: TRBV9
CDR3 protein: CASSESLPSLQPQHF; clone size: -; J gene: TRBJ1-5; V gene: TRBV2
CDR3 protein: CATRRPGANVLTF; clone size: -; J gene: TRBJ2-6; V gene: TRBV6-5
CDR3 protein: CASSPVGGKGNTEAFF; clone size: -; J gene: TRBJ1-1; V gene: TRBV4-2
CDR3 protein: CATGKLGTEAFF; clone size: -; J gene: TRBJ1-1; V gene: TRBV6-1
CDR3 protein: CASSLAGHLDYEQYF; clone size: -; J gene: TRBJ2-7; V gene: TRBV5-1
CDR3 protein: CAVLDRGLGQYF; clone size: once; J gene: TRBJ2-7; V gene: TRBV10-3
CDR3 protein: CASSLAGAVETQYF; clone size: few; J gene: TRBJ2-5; V gene: TRBV7-9
CDR3 protein: CASSLGDLAKNIQYF; clone size: -; J gene: TRBJ2-4; V gene: TRBV7-2
CDR3 protein: CASSSGPARGPYEQYF; clone size: many; J gene: TRBJ2-7; V gene: TRBV27
CDR3 protein: CASNPNFYNEQFF; clone size: few; J gene: TRBJ2-1; V gene: TRBV5-8
CDR3 protein: CASSKGILDNEQFF; clone size: -; J gene: TRBJ2-1; V gene: TRBV4-2
CDR3 protein: CAGGLGAANYNEQFF; clone size: -; J gene: TRBJ2-1; V gene: TRBV28
CDR3 protein: CASIKGQGGHEQFF; clone size: -; J gene: TRBJ2-1; V gene: TRBV2
CDR3 protein: CATSRGSGSRQETQYF; clone size: -; J gene: TRBJ2-5; V gene: TRBV15
CDR3 protein: CASSTASGIYEQYF; clone size: -; J gene: TRBJ2-7; V gene: TRBV19
CDR3 protein: CASSDIAGDRRNEQFF; clone size: -; J gene: TRBJ2-1; V gene: TRBV5-1
CDR3 protein: CASSLRATNEKLFF; clone size: -; J gene: TRBJ1-4; V gene: TRBV7-2
CDR3 protein: CASSQDATPGGSPLHF; clone size: -; J gene: TRBJ1-6; V gene: TRBV4-1
CDR3 protein: CATSEPGQQETQYF; clone size: -; J gene: TRBJ2-5; V gene: TRBV15
CDR3 protein: CASSLDTGGYNEQFF; clone size: -; J gene: TRBJ2-1; V gene: TRBV7-9
CDR3 protein: CASSEALGQMNTEAFF; clone size: -; J gene: TRBJ1-1; V gene: TRBV2
CDR3 protein: CASSLAGRAGWDGYTF; clone size: -; J gene: TRBJ1-2; V gene: TRBV5-5
CDR3 protein: CASSFWQGASGANVLTF; clone size: once; J gene: TRBJ2-6; V gene: TRBV7-8
CDR3 protein: CASSSKTGLAGGPADTQYF; clone size: -; J gene: TRBJ2-3; V gene: TRBV13
CDR3 protein: CATSRGGQGWEQYF; clone size: few; J gene: TRBJ2-7; V gene: TRBV15
CDR3 protein: CASSQDETGRGQPQHF; clone size: -; J gene: TRBJ1-5; V gene: TRBV4-2